This T cell receptor beta chain was identified during a study of identical twins. Study results and caveats: Alpha sequences out of frame and shared by twins had excess low generation probability.

To note about this clonotype: Its antigen is unidentified.

TCRdb re-called the 5' RACE reads with MiXCR, one entry per CDR3 protein. The sample gives a few hundred thousand distinct CDR3 sequences, 15% of which show up once; roughly 0.42% is in the top ten. The sample was also linked to a second study, of yellow fever vaccine responses in identical twins.

Sequenced input: CD4+ T cells sorted from blood. This TCR derives from a woman aged 18-35 years in good health.

In DNA form, the CDR3 reads TGTGCCAGCAGGGGACAGGGTAACTACGAGCAGTACTTC. As protein: CASRGQGNYEQYF. The rearrangement joins TRBV25-1 to TRBJ2-7; 9 positions match TRBD1. Germline V gene lookup returns CDR1 MGHDK and CDR2 SYGVNS. With 6 bases clipped from V and 3 bases from J, the junction kept 3 bases outside the gene matches. This CDR3 contains 13 residues.